The source of this TCR beta chain is a study of T cell changes during pregnancy in multiple sclerosis. Germline V gene data show CDR1 as MNHNY and CDR2 as SVGAGI (reference sequence). The V end was cut by 2 bases, the J end by 2 bases, with 16 bases between. CDR3 size: 16 residues. The protocol was immunoSEQ multiplex PCR, while the TCRdb copy is restricted to in-frame clones and leaves out a portion. The sample yields 28,000 or so clones, roughly nine tenths seen once. V gene TRBV6-6 combines with J gene TRBJ2-7; D not resolved. The receptor was isolated from a female donor with multiple sclerosis, enrolled in a pregnancy study. The sequences come from CD4+ T cells from peripheral blood mononuclear cells, collected in the second trimester of pregnancy. The CDR3 nucleotides are TGTGCCAGCAGTTACCAACCGGGTGCCGGAACCTACGAGCAGTACTTC. As protein: CASSYQPGAGTYEQYF.